This T cell receptor beta chain was documented in a study of blood T cell repertoires in COVID-19. Clones were read by immunoSEQ multiplex PCR, and TCRdb kept only the in-frame ones, dropping some. The table has 200,000 to 250,000 clones, less than 85% seen once. There are 15 residues in the CDR3. Trimming took 2 bases from V and 1 from J, leaving 12 bases between them. The germline CDR1 and CDR2 sequences are SGHKS and YYEKEE (reference sequence). Enrolment of Seattle patients took place during active infection, and they were followed longitudinally. This clone was seen a single time. This receptor was identified in a woman of 80 years or more with COVID-19, enrolled during active disease. The genes are TRBV5-5 and TRBJ1-1; maybe TRBD1 (6 bases). The specimen sequenced was peripheral blood. The CDR3 nucleotides are TGTGCCAGCAGCTTTTCCAACAGGGCGAACACTGAAGCTTTCTTT. Its translation: CASSFSNRANTEAFF.